Detailed here is one TCR beta chain. Its antigen is still unknown. No base quality values were provided; no much bigger clone lies one nucleotide off. From cysteine to phenylalanine, the CDR3 is 14 amino acids long. The retained sequence is limited to the CDR3, 42 bases, with the frame set at the first base. The germline V gene gives CDR1 as SGHAT and CDR2 as FQNNGV. V sheds 5 bases and J sheds 3 bases, leaving 14 bases between their ends. The data are from a study of blood T cell repertoires in COVID-19 (dated by TCRdb to 2018 to 2021). Regarding the study in general: Samples from collaborators originated in the United States, Italy and Spain and spanned both the acute and convalescent phases of COVID-19. The prospective study material was composed of cDNA or gDNA derived from T cells, B-cell-depleted T cells, or PBMCs. Subjects who had been exposed to COVID-19, were actively infected with it, or had recovered from it provided the deeply sampled blood TCRbeta repertoires that made up the dataset. A freely available public database, intended as a resource for researchers studying the immune response to SARS-CoV-2, is where the repertoires were released. The samples were drawn from the first 160 participants of the ongoing ImmuneRACE study and from some 1,300 subjects provided by 6 global collaborators. The sample metadata nearly always contained a de-identified subject ID, COVID-19 status, age in years and sex. Where HLA class I and class II types were available, the types were taken from metadata supplied by the sample provider, not from assay-based typing.

TCRbeta CDR3 regions were amplified from genomic DNA by means of the immunoSEQ Assay, a bias-controlled multiplex PCR. In the paper's pipeline: Within the assay, amplification of reference gene primers was used to estimate how many nucleated cells each sample contained. To quantify the absolute abundance of each unique TCRbeta CDR3 rearrangement, sequence reads were collapsed and filtered. For each sample, productive Simpson clonality was calculated as the square root of Simpson's diversity index across productive rearrangements. TCRdb took over this immuneACCESS table, retaining in-frame rearrangements with V and J assigned. Such tables are incomplete; in checked studies, under half of the missing clones stem from an unresolved V gene, and the remainder is unexplained. V and J calls and clone size are given by that table; D and trimming were obtained from the DNA. For this sample the table gives 250,000 to 350,000 clones, of which 92% were detected only once. The ten largest clones capture 18% of the sample.

Overall study outcomes, separate from this receptor: Clinical and demographic metadata were provided uncurated, with the amount varying by source and participant.

In the prospective study, participants were roughly 18 to 100 years old, resided in about two dozen geographic areas of the United States, and were enrolled through a virtual design. In the prospective study, cohorts were assigned on the basis of participant-reported clinical history obtained from a screening survey and a study questionnaire. ImmuneRACE Cohort 3 recovered participants were defined by two consecutive negative NP/OP PCR tests, healthcare professional clearance, or symptom resolution. Mobile phlebotomists in the prospective study collected whole blood, serum and a nasopharyngeal or oropharyngeal swab from every participant. Prospective study participants could optionally give additional blood draws and questionnaires over an approximately two-month period. Blood samples from the prospective study were shipped frozen or at room temperature prior to DNA extraction.

The rearrangement joined TRBV11-2 to TRBJ2-7, and perhaps TRBD1 as D gene, on 6 matching bases. This receptor was identified in a young woman who had recovered from COVID-19. Sequences were obtained from PBMCs or T cells enriched from blood (not recorded which). The nucleotide sequence reads TGTGCCAGCAGCCCCCAGTACAGGGTCTACGAGCAGTACTTC. This codes for CASSPQYRVYEQYF.